This T cell receptor beta chain was found in a study of cytomegalovirus exposure and HLA in healthy donors. Profiled with immunoSEQ multiplex PCR; TCRdb holds only in-frame clones, not every one. The table lists roughly 150,000 clones, around 96% of them singletons, with roughly 1% in the top ten. What was sequenced was PBMCs. The clonotype originates from a woman in her late teens or twenties in good health and CMV-seronegative.

The CDR3 loop is CASSLDRLNYGYTF. In nucleotides, the CDR3 is TGTGCCAGCAGCTTGGACAGATTAAACTATGGCTACACCTTC. The chain has TRBV5-4 and TRBJ1-2; D is undetermined. CDR1 SGHNT and CDR2 YYREEE come from the germline V gene (reference sequence). The V end was cut by 0 bases, the J end by 2 bases, with 8 bases between. This CDR3 spans 14 amino acids.